These 23 T cell receptor beta chains share one sample of origin, sequenced in a study of T cells in Graves' hyperthyroidism and ophthalmopathy. Amplified TCR beta CDR3 regions came from RNA transcripts. HTBI primers were used for first-round RT-PCR of the TCR CDR3. MiXCR, run by TCRdb on the multiplex PCR reads, gives a single entry per CDR3 protein. The sample consists of 300,000 to 450,000 distinct CDR3 sequences, under 15% of them appearing once. The sample was blood. Source of these receptors: a woman between 18 and 30 years old with Graves' hyperthyroidism.

This chain uses TRBV6-5 with TRBJ1-2; a possible D gene is TRBD1 (5 bases). Trimming stripped 4 bases from V and 8 bases from J, with 14 bases between. The V gene's germline CDR1 is MNHEY and CDR2 SVGAGI. The CDR3 length is 13 residues. CDR3 sequence (DNA): TGTGCCAGCAGTTTCGGATGGGGGTGGGGCTACACCTTC. It codes for CASSFGWGWGYTF.

This clonotype was detected a few times. This chain connects TRBV19 to TRBJ2-5; 8 bases match TRBD1. Germline CDR1 reads LNHDA; CDR2 reads SQIVND (reference sequence). There are 13 residues in the CDR3. Unmatched junction bases numbered 6, after V lost 9 bases and J lost 3 bases. This CDR3 reads CASVSTGEETQYF. The CDR3 nucleotides are TGTGCCAGCGTATCGACAGGGGAAGAGACCCAGTACTTC.

A few counts support this clonotype. A read error may account for a junction end that differs from germline. The chain carries TRBV19 and TRBJ1-1, with 9 bases identical to TRBD1. This CDR3 contains 17 residues. Germline-derived CDR1 and CDR2 are LNHDA and SQIVND (reference sequence). CDR3 sequence reads: CASSIAGTGHLNTEALF. The CDR3 region has the DNA TGTGCCAGTAGTATCGCCGGGACAGGGCACTTGAACACTGAAGCTCTCTTT.

As regards this clonotype: This may be a read error: a much more frequent sequence differs by one nucleotide. This chain links TRBV5-6 with TRBJ2-3; D could derive from TRBD1 or TRBD2 (6 bases each). CDR3 length: 17 amino acids. CDR1 SGHDT and CDR2 YYEEEE come from the germline V gene. The CDR3 spells CTSSPRGKGRNTDTQYF. The DNA for the CDR3 is TGTACCAGCAGCCCAAGGGGGAAGGGGAGGAACACAGATACGCAGTATTTT. Combining the CDR3 with reference TRBV5-6 and TRBJ2-3 gives the whole variable domain DAGVTQSPTHLIKTRGQQVTLRCSPKSGHDTVSWYQQALGQGPQFIFQYYEEEERQRGNFPDRFSGHQFPNYSSELNVNALLLGDSALYLCTSSPRGKGRNTDTQYFGPGTRLTVL.

This clonotype was observed at least ten times. The genes are TRBV6-1 and TRBJ2-1; TRBD2 matches 14 bases. This CDR3 has 18 residues. Germline V gene sequence: CDR1 MNHNS, CDR2 SASEGT. Germline trimming cut 7 bases from V and 8 bases from J; bases unmatched to any gene: 16. The CDR3 coding sequence is TGTGCCAGCACCCTAGGACTAGCGGGAGGCCCCAGACTGCATGAGCAGTTCTTC. As protein: CASTLGLAGGPRLHEQFF.

V usage is TRBV5-5 and J usage is TRBJ2-1, with 12 nucleotides matching TRBD2. The V gene's germline CDR1 is SGHKS and CDR2 YYEKEE (reference sequence). Germline trimming cut 3 bases from V and 6 bases from J; bases unmatched to any gene: 7. The CDR3 sequence is 16 residues long. The CDR3 DNA reads as TGTGCCAGCAGCTGGGGGGGACTAGCGGGCTTCAATGAGCAGTTCTTC. This translates into CASSWGGLAGFNEQFF.

The chain couples TRBV10-3 to TRBJ1-6; no clear D gene. V lost 3 bases, J lost 5 bases, and 8 bases lay in between. This CDR3 is 14 amino acids long. Germline V lookup: CDR1 ENHRY, CDR2 SYGVKD. The CDR3: CAISDADNNSPLHF. In DNA form, the CDR3 reads TGTGCCATCAGTGATGCAGATAATAATTCACCCCTCCACTTT.

This clonotype has at least ten counts. V is TRBV28 and J is TRBJ1-3, with 9 bases matching TRBD1. Germline CDR1 and CDR2: MDHEN and SYDVKM. The CDR3 runs 17 residues. The V and J ends lost 5 bases and 6 bases, in that order; junction bases with no gene match: 14. Written as DNA, the CDR3 is TGTGCCAGCAGTACGGTCCCGGGGGGACAGGGACCAAACACCATATATTTT. It specifies CASSTVPGGQGPNTIYF.

This clonotype was seen at least ten times. The chain couples TRBV18 to TRBJ1-1; D perhaps matches TRBD1 (5 bases). Between the trimmed V and J ends, which lost 0 bases and 11 bases, there was a span of 16 bases. The germline gives CDR1 KGHSH, CDR2 LQKENI. This CDR3 has 14 residues. This CDR3 reads CASSPPVQGTAAFF. The CDR3, as DNA: TGTGCCAGCTCACCACCGGTGCAAGGGACGGCGGCTTTCTTT.

The chain combines TRBV4-2 with TRBJ2-1; 7 bases align to TRBD2. CDR3 length equals 17 residues. V lost 7 bases, J lost 0 bases, and 12 bases stayed unmatched. The germline V gene has CDR1 LGHNA and CDR2 YNFKEQ. The CDR3: CASTKEETSPSYNEQFF. For the CDR3, the DNA is TGTGCCAGCACCAAAGAGGAGACTAGCCCCTCCTACAATGAGCAGTTCTTC.

Note on this clonotype: Since a much larger clone is just one base distant, this may be a read error. Here the CDR3 omits its conserved ending phenylalanine or tryptophan, so a read error is the likely source. This sequence joins TRBV20-1 and TRBJ2-5; 8 bases fit TRBD2. Germline trimming cut 3 bases from V and 0 bases from J; bases unmatched to any gene: 3. Germline V gene data show CDR1 as DFQATT and CDR2 as SNEGSKA (reference sequence). This CDR3 contains 14 residues. In DNA, the CDR3 is TGCAGTGCTAGCGGGGGGGCCGACCAAGAGACCCAGTACCTC. As protein: CSASGGADQETQYL.

This clonotype was recorded many times. The chain carries TRBV7-2 and TRBJ2-4, with 11 bases matching TRBD1. This CDR3 spans 19 amino acids. V lost 5 bases and J lost 0; bases outside the gene matches: 12. The germline gives CDR1 SGHTA, CDR2 FQGNSA. The CDR3 protein is CASSSRRDRGSRAKNIQYF. The CDR3 region has the DNA TGTGCCAGCAGCAGCCGCCGGGACAGGGGGTCTCGAGCCAAAAACATTCAGTACTTC.

This chain connects TRBV4-3 to TRBJ2-7, with 8 bases that match TRBD2. This CDR3 has 17 residues. Losses at the gene ends were 3 bases for V and 1 base for J; bases not matched to a gene: 11. Germline CDR1 LGHNA, CDR2 YSLEER. The CDR3 here is CASSHGAGVEASYEQYF. The CDR3, as DNA: TGCGCCAGCAGCCACGGAGCGGGAGTTGAGGCGTCCTACGAGCAGTACTTC.

Remarks on this clonotype: Being one base from a much bigger clone, this may be a read error. V is TRBV15 and J is TRBJ1-1, with a weak D call TRBD1 (5 bases). Germline CDR1 LNHNV, CDR2 YYDKDF (reference sequence). The CDR3 is made up of 12 amino acids. The CDR3 bases are TGTGCCACGCAGGGATCGGTCGCTGAAGCTTCCTTT. Translated, it gives CATQGSVAEASF.

This clonotype showed up many times. CDR3 DNA: TGTGCCACCTGTGGGGACAGGGGGAAATACGAGCAGTACTTC. It encodes CATCGDRGKYEQYF. The rearrangement joins TRBV28 to TRBJ2-7; the match to TRBD1 covers 11 bases. The germline CDR1 and CDR2 sequences are MDHEN and SYDVKM. The CDR3 spans 14 residues. With 10 bases clipped from V and 4 bases from J, the junction kept 9 bases outside the gene matches.

The chain employs TRBV6-5 and TRBJ2-1; 7 bases fit TRBD2. Per germline, CDR1 MNHEY and CDR2 SVGAGI. The CDR3 totals 14 residues. The V gene end was trimmed by 3 bases and the J gene end by 6 bases; junction bases not matched to a gene: 5. The CDR3 sequence: CASSYLLAVNEQFF. The CDR3 nucleotides read TGTGCCAGCAGTTATCTGCTAGCGGTCAATGAGCAGTTCTTC.

This clonotype occurred once. V and J are TRBV11-2 and TRBJ2-3, with TRBD2 matching 11 bases. The J segment lost 0 bases and the V segment lost 4 bases, leaving 12 bases of the junction unmatched. Germline V gene data show CDR1 as SGHAT and CDR2 as FQNNGV. The CDR3 runs 19 residues. CDR3 DNA: TGTGCCAGCAGCTCGGGGGGGACTAGCGGAGCTACTAGCACAGATACGCAGTATTTT. Translated, it gives CASSSGGTSGATSTDTQYF.

The chain couples TRBV6-9 to TRBJ1-5; unclear D gene. This CDR3 region has 10 residues. Germline V gene data show CDR1 as MNHGY and CDR2 as SVAAGI. Trimming took 8 bases from V and 11 from J, leaving 10 bases between them. This chain's CDR3 is CASELRSQHF. DNA for the CDR3: TGTGCCAGCGAATTAAGATCCCAGCATTTT.

This clonotype was counted many times. This sequence joins TRBV28 and TRBJ2-5; TRBD2 aligns across 8 bases. From germline, CDR1 is MDHEN and CDR2 SYDVKM. The CDR3 runs 14 residues. Losses at the gene ends were 6 bases for V and 2 bases for J; bases not matched to a gene: 5. CDR3 protein: CASSRGGPQETQYF. CDR3 sequence (DNA): TGTGCCAGCAGCCGCGGGGGGCCACAAGAGACCCAGTACTTC.

This clonotype was picked up many times. The V call is TRBV11-2, the J call TRBJ2-5; no clear D. Germline CDR1 is SGHAT and CDR2 is FQNNGV. CDR3 length: 13 amino acids. V was cut by 6 bases and J by 2 bases, with 10 bases left in between. The chain's CDR3 is CASRTRVQETQYF. CDR3 DNA: TGTGCCAGCAGAACAAGGGTTCAAGAGACCCAGTACTTC.

As concerns this clonotype: The CDR3 does not end in the conserved phenylalanine or tryptophan, so this is likely a read error. It is unclear where the CDR3 begins or ends on the DNA, so no DNA is shown, and the CDR3 is as TCRdb lists it. The V call is TRBV5-1, the J call TRBJ1-1; the table's D gene call, TRBD1, was not cross checked with the DNA. The CDR3 sequence runs 18 residues, both termini included. The germline V gene has CDR1 SGHRS and CDR2 YFSETQ. CDR3 protein: CASSLLGAHQRPNTEALS.

The CDR3 DNA sequence: TGCGCCAGCAGCCAAGATAATCGACTAGCGGGGAAAGAGACCCAGTACTTC. Its translation is CASSQDNRLAGKETQYF. This rearrangement joins TRBV4-1 to TRBJ2-5, with 11 bases fitting TRBD2. This CDR3 has 17 residues. J gave up 3 bases and V 0 bases, and 6 bases lay outside the gene matches. The germline V gene has CDR1 MGHRA and CDR2 YSYEKL.

In its sample, this clonotype was seen many times. The chain recombines TRBV10-3 with TRBJ2-3; TRBD1 agrees at 8 bases. The CDR3 consists of 16 residues. Germline CDR1 reads ENHRY; CDR2 reads SYGVKD. Losses at the gene ends were 7 bases for V and 4 bases for J; bases not matched to a gene: 13. The CDR3 here is CAINRRGTGDSDTQYF. The DNA for the CDR3 is TGTGCCATCAATCGGAGGGGGACAGGAGACTCAGATACGCAGTATTTT.